The sequence of this T cell receptor beta chain was determined in a study of T-cell memory formation after mild COVID-19 (TCRdb year 2021). The study in broad terms: TCR sequence clusters from the two donors were found to be largely donor specific. Two young, previously healthy adult volunteers made up the cohort, one male and one female. In two donors, T-cell clones that expanded and contracted after mild COVID-19 were followed by sequencing TCRalpha and TCRbeta repertoires longitudinally.

The CDR3 spans 19 residues, from the cysteine through the phenylalanine. Just the 57-base CDR3 DNA is kept, in frame starting at base 1. Ficoll-Paque density gradient centrifugation was used to isolate PBMCs. What the study reported, not specific to this receptor: Clones that contracted from day 15 to 85 showed balanced CD4/CD8 phenotypes, whereas a second wave of clones that expanded from day 15 to 37 leaned towards CD4+. The second-wave clones that peaked on day 37 were not confirmed to be SARS-CoV-2 specific. Some responding clones were detected in pre-infection memory, which suggested that pre-existing cross-reactive memory T cells had joined the SARS-CoV-2 response. The study included only a couple of mild cases, and larger cohorts that include severe cases with pre-infection samples were judged to be necessary. Contracting CD4+ clones were found mainly in CM and EM memory subsets, while CD8+ clones were enriched in EMRA.

Sequencer: Illumina NovaSeq 6000. Using 5'RACE with constant-segment primers, TCRalpha and TCRbeta cDNA libraries were constructed, with sample barcodes and unique molecular identifiers added in the process. Trizol reagent was used to extract RNA from every sample. Amplification of the libraries took two PCR steps, and the second step added a second sample barcode plus Illumina TruSeq adapters. Sequencing of libraries was performed on an Illumina NovaSeq with 2 x 150 bp paired-end reads. For the original study's pipeline: With migec v1.2.7, reads were demultiplexed and then collapsed into UMI-guided consensus sequences. Using mixcr v2.1.11, UMI consensuses were aligned to TRA and TRB V and J templates and then assembled into clonotypes. A clonotype was counted as expanded or contracted only when both edgeR and NoisET called the clonotype significant, with the noise models trained on biological replicates. For edgeR calls, the thresholds were a false discovery rate-adjusted p below 0.01 and a log2 fold-change of 1. As an exploratory analysis of dynamics, max-normalized trajectories of the 1000 most abundant clonotypes were examined with PCA combined with hierarchical clustering. Separately sequenced CD4+ and CD8+ repertoires were used to assign a CD4 or CD8 phenotype to each responding clone. TCRdb took the public reads, trimmed them with fastp at Q25, ran MiXCR for clone calling and kept in-frame beta chains. All rows with the same CDR3 protein become a single entry with the most common DNA and genes. The V and J calls reflect TCRdb's pipeline rather than the authors' work. The sample table records 200,000 to 300,000 distinct CDR3 sequences; about 16% of these occur just once. Clones ranked in the top ten supply 2.1% of the sample.

This clonotype has more than one count but fewer than ten. The clone's antigen remains unknown. No base qualities exist here, and no much larger clone lies one base off it. This TCR was recovered from an adult woman who had mild COVID-19 (a few samples of this study predate the infection). The sample titles of this study are shuffled in the database, so cell type and time point are left out; the donor was told from shared clones. The chain employs TRBV21-1 and TRBJ2-7; the table gives TRBD1 as D, unverified against the DNA. TRBV21-1 represents a pseudogene. Sequencing was performed on PBMCs or a T cell subset sorted from them (not recorded which). The nucleotide sequence reads TGTGCCAGCAGCAAAAAAGGGCCAGGGCGGGGAGTGAATGCCTACGAGCAGTACTTC. This encodes CASSKKGPGRGVNAYEQYF.